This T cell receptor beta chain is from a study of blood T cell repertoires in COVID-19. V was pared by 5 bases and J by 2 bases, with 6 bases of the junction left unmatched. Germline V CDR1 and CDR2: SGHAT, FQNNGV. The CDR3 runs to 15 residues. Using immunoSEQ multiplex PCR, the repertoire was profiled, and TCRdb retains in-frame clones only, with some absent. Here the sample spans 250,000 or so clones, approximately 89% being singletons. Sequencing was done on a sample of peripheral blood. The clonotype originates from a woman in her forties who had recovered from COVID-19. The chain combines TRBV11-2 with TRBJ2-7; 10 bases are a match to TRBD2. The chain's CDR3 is CASSPRLAGPYEQYF. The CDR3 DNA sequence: TGTGCCAGCAGCCCGCGACTAGCGGGCCCCTACGAGCAGTACTTC.